The present TCR beta chain was sequenced within a study of T-cell memory formation after mild COVID-19. Each CDR3 protein gets one entry after TCRdb re-called the 5' RACE reads with MiXCR. The sample lists approximately 350,000 distinct CDR3 sequences; 25% to 30% were seen once. V shed 3 bases and J 1 base; nucleotides not matched to a gene: 10. Germline V gene sequence: CDR1 DFQATT, CDR2 SNEGSKA (reference sequence). The length of the CDR3 is 16 residues. Sequenced: PBMCs or a T cell subset sorted from them (not recorded which). V gene TRBV20-1 combines with J gene TRBJ2-3, with 7 bases fitting TRBD2. This clonotype was obtained from an adult woman who had mild COVID-19 (a few samples of this study predate the infection). Cell type and time point are not known. The CDR3 DNA sequence: TGCAGTGCTAGTGGGCTAGCGGAAGGAGGCACAGATACGCAGTATTTT. As protein: CSASGLAEGGTDTQYF.